This T cell receptor (beta chain) comes out of a study of shared clonotypes between healthy human individuals. Study results and caveats: Memory subsets generally showed lower estimated richness than naive subsets. Sampling involved blood alone; tissue repertoires likely differ. Sequencing depth was expected to influence donor clonotype sharing.

Concerning this clone itself: The antigen is not known.

The genomic DNA of each subset was split evenly across several immunoSEQ plates. The method was immunoSEQ multiplex PCR; TCRdb's version includes in-frame clones alone and lacks a portion of them. The sample records about 1,500,000 clones, around 97% being singletons. The CDR3 spans 15 residues. With 5 bases clipped from V and 2 bases from J, the junction kept 7 bases outside the gene matches. The germline CDR1 and CDR2 sequences are LNHDA and SQIVND (reference sequence). This rearrangement joins TRBV19 to TRBJ2-7, with 9 bases that match TRBD1. This TCR came from a man under 40 in good health. The specimen sequenced was naive CD4+ T cells sorted from blood. Subset defined: CD45RA+ positively selected. CDR3 residues: CASSQYGTGTYEQYF. CDR3 bases: TGTGCCAGTAGTCAGTACGGGACAGGGACCTACGAGCAGTACTTC.